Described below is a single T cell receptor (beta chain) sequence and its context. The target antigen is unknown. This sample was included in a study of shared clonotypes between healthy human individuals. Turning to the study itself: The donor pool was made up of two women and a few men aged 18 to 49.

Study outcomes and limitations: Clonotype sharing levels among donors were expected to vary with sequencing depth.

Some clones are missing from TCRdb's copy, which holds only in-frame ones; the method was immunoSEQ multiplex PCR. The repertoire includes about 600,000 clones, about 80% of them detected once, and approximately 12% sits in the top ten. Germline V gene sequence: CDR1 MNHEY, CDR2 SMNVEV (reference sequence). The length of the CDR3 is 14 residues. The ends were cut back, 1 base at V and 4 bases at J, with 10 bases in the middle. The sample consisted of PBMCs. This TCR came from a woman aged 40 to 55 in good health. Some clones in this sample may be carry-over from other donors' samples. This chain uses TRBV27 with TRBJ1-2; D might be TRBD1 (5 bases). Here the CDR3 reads CASSLLAGTYGYTF. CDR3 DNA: TGTGCCAGCAGTTTATTGGCGGGGACCTATGGCTACACCTTC.